This is a list of T cell receptor beta chains from one sample in a study of cytomegalovirus exposure and HLA in healthy donors. The method was immunoSEQ multiplex PCR; TCRdb's version includes in-frame clones alone and lacks a portion of them. The sample shows about 240,000 clones, 80% to 85% of them seen only once. Sequences were obtained from PBMCs. These receptors were obtained from a woman aged 60-70 years in good health and CMV-seropositive. Both conserved end residues are part of each CDR3. Each record gives: D gene, clone size, V gene, J gene, CDR3 protein, CDR3 DNA. The D gene is left open where the match is weak. Not every row has a clone size; where given, it reads once, few, many or a size class.

.	.	TRBV29-1	TRBJ2-7	CSATAGAHEQYF	TGCAGCGCCACCGCAGGGGCCCACGAGCAGTACTTC
.	.	TRBV6-6	TRBJ1-5	CASSYQSNQPQHF	TGTGCCAGCAGTTATCAGAGCAATCAGCCCCAGCATTTT
.	.	TRBV27	TRBJ1-5	CASNSYRDDQPQHF	TGTGCCAGCAACTCATACAGGGACGATCAGCCCCAGCATTTT
.	.	TRBV11-2	TRBJ1-4	CASSLTGLVGEKLFF	TGTGCCAGCAGCTTAACAGGGCTAGTAGGTGAAAAACTGTTTTTT
TRBD1	.	TRBV30	TRBJ1-2	CAWSSWDRGRGYTF	TGTGCCTGGAGTTCCTGGGACAGGGGGCGAGGCTACACCTTC
.	once	TRBV27	TRBJ2-2	CASSLLGNTGELFF	TGTGCCAGCAGTTTACTGGGCAACACCGGGGAGCTGTTTTTT
.	.	TRBV7-9	TRBJ2-1	CASSLGLANEQFF	TGTGCCAGCAGCTTAGGTCTAGCCAATGAGCAGTTCTTC
.	.	TRBV11-2	TRBJ1-4	CASSSWTAGSNEKLFF	TGTGCCAGCAGCTCCTGGACAGCCGGATCTAATGAAAAACTGTTTTTT
TRBD1	.	TRBV4-1	TRBJ1-4	CASSQEGRGSEKLFF	TGCGCCAGCAGCCAAGAGGGCAGGGGGAGTGAAAAACTGTTTTTT
TRBD1	.	TRBV5-5	TRBJ1-1	CASSLALLTGFWGAFF	TGTGCCAGCAGCTTGGCACTTTTGACAGGGTTTTGGGGGGCTTTCTTT
.	.	TRBV12-5	TRBJ2-3	CASGLVLGMLDTQYF	TGTGCTAGTGGTTTGGTTCTAGGCATGTTAGATACGCAGTATTTT
.	once	TRBV4-1	TRBJ2-5	CASSRSRSETQYF	TGCGCCAGCAGCCGTAGCCGGTCGGAGACCCAGTACTTC
.	.	TRBV11-1	TRBJ1-1	CASSLAREADEAFF	TGTGCCAGCAGCTTAGCGAGAGAGGCGGATGAAGCTTTCTTT
.	few	TRBV7-8	TRBJ2-7	CASSLRPTETYEQYF	TGTGCCAGCAGCCTCCGTCCGACAGAGACCTACGAGCAGTACTTC
TRBD1	.	TRBV29-1	TRBJ1-1	CSVVGQGYDTEAFF	TGCAGCGTCGTAGGACAGGGGTACGACACTGAAGCTTTCTTT
.	.	TRBV12-2	TRBJ2-2	CASRFRENTGELFF	TGTGCAAGTCGCTTCCGGGAGAACACCGGGGAGCTGTTTTTT
.	.	TRBV6-5	TRBJ1-3	CASSYDGSPSGNTIYF	TGTGCCAGCAGTTACGACGGGAGTCCCTCTGGAAACACCATATATTTT
TRBD1	.	TRBV5-4	TRBJ2-5	CASSIGTGETQYF	TGTGCCAGCAGCATAGGGACAGGGGAGACCCAGTACTTC
.	.	TRBV28	TRBJ1-5	CASSFFGGRNQPQHF	TGTGCCAGCAGTTTTTTCGGGGGGCGCAATCAGCCCCAGCATTTT
TRBD1	.	TRBV27	TRBJ2-5	CASSLGLNRGQGTQYF	TGTGCCAGCAGTTTAGGGTTAAACAGGGGGCAGGGGACCCAGTACTTC
.	.	TRBV5-4	TRBJ2-7	CASSRGRESGEQYF	TGTGCCAGCAGCCGGGGGCGGGAGTCGGGCGAGCAGTACTTC
TRBD1	.	TRBV5-1	TRBJ1-3	CASSWTPGQGANTIYF	TGCGCCAGCAGCTGGACACCGGGACAGGGGGCAAACACCATATATTTT
TRBD1	.	TRBV30	TRBJ1-1	CAWNSRGRSAFF	TGTGCCTGGAATAGCAGGGGGCGATCTGCTTTCTTT
TRBD1	.	TRBV9	TRBJ1-1	CASSPGGENTEAFF	TGTGCCAGCAGCCCAGGGGGTGAGAACACTGAAGCTTTCTTT
.	once	TRBV11-1	TRBJ1-5	CASSLPGNQPQHF	TGTGCCAGCAGCTTACCCGGCAATCAGCCCCAGCATTTT
.	.	TRBV7-2	TRBJ1-5	CASSFPRGLSFNQPQHF	TGTGCCAGCAGCTTCCCCAGGGGTCTTAGTTTCAATCAGCCCCAGCATTTT